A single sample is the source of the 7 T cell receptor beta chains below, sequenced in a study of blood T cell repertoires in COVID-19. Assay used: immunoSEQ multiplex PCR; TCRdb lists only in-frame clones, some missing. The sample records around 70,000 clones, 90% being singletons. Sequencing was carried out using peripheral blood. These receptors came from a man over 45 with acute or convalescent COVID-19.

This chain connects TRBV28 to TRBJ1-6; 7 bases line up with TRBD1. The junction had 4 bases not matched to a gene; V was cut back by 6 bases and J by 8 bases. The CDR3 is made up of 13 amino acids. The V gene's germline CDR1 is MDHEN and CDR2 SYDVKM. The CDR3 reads CASRRQGDSPLHF. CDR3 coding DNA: TGTGCCAGCAGGAGGCAGGGGGATTCACCCCTCCACTTT.

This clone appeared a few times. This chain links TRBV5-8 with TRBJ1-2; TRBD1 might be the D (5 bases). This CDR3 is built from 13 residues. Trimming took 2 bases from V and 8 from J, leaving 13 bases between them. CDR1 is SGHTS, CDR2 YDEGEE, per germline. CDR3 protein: CASSFLGEGGYTF. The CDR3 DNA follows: TGTGCCAGCAGCTTTCTAGGGGAAGGAGGCTACACCTTC.

CDR3 sequence: CASRGLAGGYNEQFF. The CDR3 DNA is TGTGCCAGCAGAGGACTAGCGGGAGGGTACAATGAGCAGTTCTTC. The rearrangement uses TRBV28 and TRBJ2-1; TRBD2 aligns across 15 bases. Germline CDR1 reads MDHEN; CDR2 reads SYDVKM. CDR3 length: 15 residues. V shed 6 bases, J shed 4 bases, and the junction held 1 base outside the gene matches.

The CDR3 protein is CAISNEGSGSDTQYF. CDR3 nucleotide sequence: TGTGCCATCAGTAACGAGGGTAGCGGGAGTGATACGCAGTATTTT. This chain joins TRBV10-3 and TRBJ2-3; 9 nucleotides match TRBD2. V was clipped by 5 bases and J by 6 bases; unmatched bases: 9. There are 15 residues in the CDR3. Germline V gene data show CDR1 as ENHRY and CDR2 as SYGVKD.

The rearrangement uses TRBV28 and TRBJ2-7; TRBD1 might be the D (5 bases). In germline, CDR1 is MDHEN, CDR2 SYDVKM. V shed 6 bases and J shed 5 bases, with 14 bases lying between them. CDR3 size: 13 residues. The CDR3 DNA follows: TGTGCCAGCAGGGAAGCAGGGTACCACGAGCAGTACTTC. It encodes CASREAGYHEQYF.

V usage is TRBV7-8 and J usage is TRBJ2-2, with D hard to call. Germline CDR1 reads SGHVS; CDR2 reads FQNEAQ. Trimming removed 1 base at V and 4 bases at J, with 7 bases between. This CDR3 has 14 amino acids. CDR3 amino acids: CASSLDEITGELFF. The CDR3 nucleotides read TGTGCCAGCAGCTTAGATGAGATCACCGGGGAGCTGTTTTTT.

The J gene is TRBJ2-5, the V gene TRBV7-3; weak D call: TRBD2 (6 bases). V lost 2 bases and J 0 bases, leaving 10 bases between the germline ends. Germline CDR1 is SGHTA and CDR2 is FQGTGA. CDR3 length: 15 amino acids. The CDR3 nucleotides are TGTGCCAGCAGCTTACGGGCGGGAAACCAAGAGACCCAGTACTTC. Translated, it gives CASSLRAGNQETQYF.